What follows describes a single T cell receptor (beta chain). This CDR3 is built from 15 residues. Germline assignment: CDR1 SGHTA and CDR2 FQGTGA. The junction had 7 bases not matched to a gene; V was cut back by 0 bases and J by 6 bases. The source of the sample is a study of cytomegalovirus exposure and HLA in healthy donors. A multiplex PCR was run with 60 Vbeta primers and 13 Jbeta primers. Sequenced by immunoSEQ multiplex PCR; TCRdb stores in-frame clones only, minus some. The sample shows around 190,000 clones, over 75% of them seen only once. V usage is TRBV7-3 and J usage is TRBJ2-7; 8 nucleotides align to TRBD1. Material for sequencing was PBMCs. This TCR derives from a woman in her 30s in good health and CMV-seronegative. CDR3 nucleotides: TGTGCCAGCAGCTTAACGGGGACAGGAGTTAGCGAGCAGTACTTC. It is translated as CASSLTGTGVSEQYF.